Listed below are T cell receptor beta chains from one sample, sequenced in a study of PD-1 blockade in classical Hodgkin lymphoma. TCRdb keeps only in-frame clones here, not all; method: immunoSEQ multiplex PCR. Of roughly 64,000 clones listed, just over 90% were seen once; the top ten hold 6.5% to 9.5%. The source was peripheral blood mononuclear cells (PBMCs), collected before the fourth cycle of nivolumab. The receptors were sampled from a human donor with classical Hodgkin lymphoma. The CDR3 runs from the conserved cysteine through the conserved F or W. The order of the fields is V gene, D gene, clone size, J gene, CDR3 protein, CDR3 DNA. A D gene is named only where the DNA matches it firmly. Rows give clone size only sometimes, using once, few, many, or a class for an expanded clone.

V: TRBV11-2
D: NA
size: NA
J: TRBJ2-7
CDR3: CASSLDLATVSYEQYF
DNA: TGTGCCAGCAGCTTAGATCTCGCGACAGTCTCCTACGAGCAGTACTTC

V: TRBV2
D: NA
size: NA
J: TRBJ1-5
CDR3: CASSEGANQPQHF
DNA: TGTGCCAGCAGTGAGGGGGCCAATCAGCCCCAGCATTTT

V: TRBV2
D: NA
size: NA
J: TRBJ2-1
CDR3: CASRGGDNEQFF
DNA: TGTGCCAGCAGAGGCGGGGACAATGAGCAGTTCTTC

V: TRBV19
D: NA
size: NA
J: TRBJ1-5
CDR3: CASAADNYSNQPQHF
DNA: TGTGCCAGTGCGGCGGATAATTATAGCAATCAGCCCCAGCATTTT

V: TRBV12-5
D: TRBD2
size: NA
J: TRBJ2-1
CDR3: CARQREGRNEQFF
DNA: TGTGCTAGACAGCGGGAGGGCCGCAATGAGCAGTTCTTC

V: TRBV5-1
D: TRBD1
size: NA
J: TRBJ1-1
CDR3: CASSSLPGTVNTEAFF
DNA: TGCGCCAGCAGCTCACTTCCCGGGACAGTGAACACTGAAGCTTTCTTT

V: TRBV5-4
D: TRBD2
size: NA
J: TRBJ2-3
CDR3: CASRSRLAGRYTDTQYF
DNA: TGTGCCAGCAGGTCCCGACTAGCGGGGCGATACACAGATACGCAGTATTTT

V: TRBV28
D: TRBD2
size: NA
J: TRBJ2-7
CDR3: CASSSPPNSGSSYEQYF
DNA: TGTGCCAGCAGTTCCCCCCCCAATAGCGGGAGCTCCTACGAGCAGTACTTC

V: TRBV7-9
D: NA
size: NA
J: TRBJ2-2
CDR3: CASSSADRRNTGELFF
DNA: TGTGCCAGCAGCTCCGCAGACAGGAGGAACACCGGGGAGCTGTTTTTT

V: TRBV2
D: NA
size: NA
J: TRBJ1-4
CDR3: CASIKLATNEKLFF
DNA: TGTGCCAGCATCAAACTTGCAACTAATGAAAAACTGTTTTTT

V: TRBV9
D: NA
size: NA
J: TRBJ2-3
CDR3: CASSVASSTDTQYF
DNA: TGTGCCAGCAGCGTAGCGTCTAGCACAGATACGCAGTATTTT

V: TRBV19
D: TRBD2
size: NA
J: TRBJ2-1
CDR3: CATQGLAGGAYANEQFF
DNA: TGTGCCACCCAGGGGCTAGCGGGGGGGGCTTACGCGAATGAGCAGTTCTTC

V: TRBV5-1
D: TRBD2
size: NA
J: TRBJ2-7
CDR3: CASSLASSGSYEQYF
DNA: TGCGCCAGCAGCTTGGCGTCTAGCGGGAGTTACGAGCAGTACTTC

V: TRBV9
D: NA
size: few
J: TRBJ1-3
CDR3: CASSPGHSGNTIYF
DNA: TGTGCCAGCAGCCCGGGTCACTCTGGAAACACCATATATTTT

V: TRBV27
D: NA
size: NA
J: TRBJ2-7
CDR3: CATYSYEQYF
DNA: TGTGCCACGTACTCCTACGAGCAGTACTTC

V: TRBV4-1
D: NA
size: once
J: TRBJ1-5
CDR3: CASSQESGVNQPQHF
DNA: TGCGCCAGCAGCCAAGAATCTGGGGTTAATCAGCCCCAGCATTTT

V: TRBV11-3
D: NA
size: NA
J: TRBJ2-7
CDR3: CASSPQGGPLSYEQYF
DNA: TGTGCCAGCAGCCCACAGGGGGGGCCCCTCTCCTACGAGCAGTACTTC

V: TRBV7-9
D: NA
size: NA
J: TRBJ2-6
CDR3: CASSLRRDSGANVLTF
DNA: TGTGCCAGCAGCTTAAGGAGGGACTCTGGGGCCAACGTCCTGACTTTC

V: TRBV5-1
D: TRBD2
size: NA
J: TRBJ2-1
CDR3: CASSRRGGQDEQFF
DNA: TGCGCCAGCAGCCGGCGGGGGGGCCAGGATGAGCAGTTCTTC

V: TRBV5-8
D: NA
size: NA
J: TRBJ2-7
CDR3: CASSLGVGGRFEQYF
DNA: TGTGCCAGCAGCTTGGGGGTCGGGGGGCGCTTCGAGCAGTACTTC

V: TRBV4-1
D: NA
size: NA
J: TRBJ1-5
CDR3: CASSQGSNQPQHF
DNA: TGCGCCAGCAGCCAAGGGAGCAATCAGCCCCAGCATTTT

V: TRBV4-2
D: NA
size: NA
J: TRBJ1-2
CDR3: CASSQDRDTNYGYTF
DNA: TGTGCCAGCAGCCAAGACAGGGACACAAACTATGGCTACACCTTC

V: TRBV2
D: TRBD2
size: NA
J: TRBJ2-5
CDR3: CASSVSRLAGSQETQYF
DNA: TGTGCCAGCAGTGTGTCCCGACTAGCGGGTTCACAAGAGACCCAGTACTTC

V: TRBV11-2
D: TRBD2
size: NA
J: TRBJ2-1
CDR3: CASSLEGLAGGNEQFF
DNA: TGTGCCAGCAGCTTAGAGGGCCTAGCGGGGGGTAATGAGCAGTTCTTC

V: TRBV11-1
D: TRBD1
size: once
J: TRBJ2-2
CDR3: CASSSGQGGVESTGELFF
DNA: TGTGCCAGCAGCTCCGGACAGGGCGGGGTAGAGAGCACCGGGGAGCTGTTTTTT

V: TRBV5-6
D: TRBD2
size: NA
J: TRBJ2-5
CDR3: CASSLERGRLYNLGTQYF
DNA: TGTGCCAGCAGCTTGGAGCGGGGGCGTCTTTATAATTTAGGGACCCAGTACTTC

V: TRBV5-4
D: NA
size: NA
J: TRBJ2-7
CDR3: CASSFGESSYEQYF
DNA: TGTGCCAGCAGCTTCGGGGAAAGCTCCTACGAGCAGTACTTC

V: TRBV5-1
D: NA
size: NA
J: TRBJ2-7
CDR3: CASSLDGVGTKTEQYF
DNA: TGCGCCAGCAGCTTGGATGGCGTGGGGACGAAAACCGAGCAGTACTTC

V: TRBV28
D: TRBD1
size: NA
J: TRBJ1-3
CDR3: CASSNRDRGHSGNTIYF
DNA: TGTGCCAGCAGTAACCGGGACAGGGGGCACTCTGGAAACACCATATATTTT

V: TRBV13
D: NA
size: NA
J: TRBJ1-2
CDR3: CASSSSAIGGTPYGYTF
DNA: TGTGCCAGCAGCTCCTCCGCCATTGGGGGGACGCCCTATGGCTACACCTTC

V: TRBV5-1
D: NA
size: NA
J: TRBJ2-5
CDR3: CASSEDVETQYF
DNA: TGCGCCAGCAGCGAGGATGTGGAGACCCAGTACTTC

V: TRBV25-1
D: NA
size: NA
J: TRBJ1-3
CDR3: CASSEIVRGSGNTIYF
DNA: TGTGCCAGCAGTGAAATCGTCAGGGGCTCTGGAAACACCATATATTTT

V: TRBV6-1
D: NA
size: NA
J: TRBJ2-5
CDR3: CASTGSFGETQYF
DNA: TGTGCCAGCACTGGGTCCTTTGGGGAGACCCAGTACTTC

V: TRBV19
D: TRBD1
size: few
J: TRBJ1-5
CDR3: CASRGRGLGQPQHF
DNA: TGTGCCAGTAGGGGCAGGGGGCTCGGTCAGCCCCAGCATTTT

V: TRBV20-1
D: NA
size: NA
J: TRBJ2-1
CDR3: CSARPTNEQFF
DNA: TGCAGTGCCCGGCCAACAAATGAGCAGTTCTTC

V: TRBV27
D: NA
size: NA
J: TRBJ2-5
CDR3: CASSPIAARVGETQYF
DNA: TGTGCCAGCAGTCCTATCGCCGCAAGGGTGGGGGAGACCCAGTACTTC

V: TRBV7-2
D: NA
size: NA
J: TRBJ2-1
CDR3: CASSTNRGGGQFF
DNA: TGTGCCAGCAGCACGAACAGGGGAGGTGGGCAGTTCTTC

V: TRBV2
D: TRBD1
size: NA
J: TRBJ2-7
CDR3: CASSPGQGTHYEQYF
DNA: TGTGCCAGCAGCCCCGGACAGGGGACCCACTACGAGCAGTACTTC

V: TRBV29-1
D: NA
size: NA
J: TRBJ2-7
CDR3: CSVELVGDEQYF
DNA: TGCAGCGTTGAACTAGTGGGGGACGAGCAGTACTTC

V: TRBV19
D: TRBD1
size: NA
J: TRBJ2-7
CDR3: CASSIQGEYEQYF
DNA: TGTGCCAGTAGTATCCAGGGGGAATACGAGCAGTACTTC

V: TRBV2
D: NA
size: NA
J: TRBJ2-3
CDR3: CATQRWEYGTDTQYF
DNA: TGTGCCACTCAACGATGGGAGTACGGCACAGATACGCAGTATTTT

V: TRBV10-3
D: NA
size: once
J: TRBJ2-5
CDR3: CAISGRADQETQYF
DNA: TGTGCCATCAGTGGCCGGGCAGACCAAGAGACCCAGTACTTC

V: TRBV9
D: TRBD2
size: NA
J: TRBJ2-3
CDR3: CASSVAAGGIDTQYF
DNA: TGTGCCAGCAGCGTAGCTGCGGGAGGCATAGATACGCAGTATTTT

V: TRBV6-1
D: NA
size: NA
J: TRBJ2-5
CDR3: CASSEALRQAQETQYF
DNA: TGTGCCAGCAGTGAAGCGCTCCGACAGGCGCAAGAGACCCAGTACTTC

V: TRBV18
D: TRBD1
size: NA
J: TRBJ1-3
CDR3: CASSQGQVNSGNTIYF
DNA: TGTGCCAGCTCACAGGGACAGGTCAACTCTGGAAACACCATATATTTT

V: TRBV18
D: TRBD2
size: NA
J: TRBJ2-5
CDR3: CASSPLAGEHPQETQYF
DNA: TGTGCCAGCTCACCACTGGCGGGAGAGCACCCGCAAGAGACCCAGTACTTC

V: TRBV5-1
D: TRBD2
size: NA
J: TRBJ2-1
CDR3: CASRVSGSYNEQFF
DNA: TGCGCCAGCCGGGTGAGCGGGAGCTACAATGAGCAGTTCTTC

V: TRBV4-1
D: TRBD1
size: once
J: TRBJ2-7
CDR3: CASSLGTGTYEQYF
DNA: TGCGCCAGCAGCCTAGGGACAGGGACCTACGAGCAGTACTTC

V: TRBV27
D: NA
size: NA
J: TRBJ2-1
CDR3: CASSLGNEQFF
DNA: TGTGCCAGCAGTTTGGGAAATGAGCAGTTCTTC

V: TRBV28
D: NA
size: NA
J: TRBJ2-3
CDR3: CASSFIGREVRGDTQYF
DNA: TGTGCCAGCAGTTTCATCGGCAGGGAAGTGCGGGGAGATACGCAGTATTTT

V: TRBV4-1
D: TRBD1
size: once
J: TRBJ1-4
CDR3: CASSPGQYNEKLFF
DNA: TGCGCCAGCAGTCCGGGACAGTATAATGAAAAACTGTTTTTT

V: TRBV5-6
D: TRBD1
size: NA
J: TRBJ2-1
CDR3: CASSSTGTVYNEQFF
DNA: TGTGCCAGCAGCTCTACCGGGACAGTGTACAATGAGCAGTTCTTC

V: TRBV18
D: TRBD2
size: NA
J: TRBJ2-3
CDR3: CASSALSSGGTSTDTQYF
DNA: TGTGCCAGCTCCGCATTGAGTAGCGGGGGCACTAGCACAGATACGCAGTATTTT

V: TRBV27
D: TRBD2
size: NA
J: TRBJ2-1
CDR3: CASSRTSGGYNEQFF
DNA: TGTGCCAGCAGCCGAACTAGCGGGGGATACAATGAGCAGTTCTTC

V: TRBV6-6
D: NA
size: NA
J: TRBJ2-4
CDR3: CASNGRGVAKNIQYF
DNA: TGTGCCAGCAACGGACGCGGGGTAGCCAAAAACATTCAGTACTTC